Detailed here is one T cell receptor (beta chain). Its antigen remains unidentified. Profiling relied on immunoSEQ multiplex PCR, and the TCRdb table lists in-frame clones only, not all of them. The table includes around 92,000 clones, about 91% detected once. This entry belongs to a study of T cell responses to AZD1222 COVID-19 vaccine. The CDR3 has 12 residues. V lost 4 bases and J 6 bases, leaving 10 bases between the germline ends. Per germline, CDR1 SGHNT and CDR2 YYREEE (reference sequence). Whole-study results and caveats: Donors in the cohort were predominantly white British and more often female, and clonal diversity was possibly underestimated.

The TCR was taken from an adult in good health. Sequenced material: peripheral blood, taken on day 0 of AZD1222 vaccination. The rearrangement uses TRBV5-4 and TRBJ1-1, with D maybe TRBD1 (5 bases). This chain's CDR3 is CASSPGDAEAFF. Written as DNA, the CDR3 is TGTGCCAGCAGCCCCGGGGACGCTGAAGCTTTCTTT.